The 24 T cell receptor beta chains listed next were all sequenced from one sample in a study of blood T cell repertoires in COVID-19. Data came from immunoSEQ multiplex PCR; TCRdb stores just in-frame clones and leaves some out. The sample shows 110,000 to 150,000 clones, about 90% of them seen only once. The sample consisted of peripheral blood. These receptor sequences come from a woman of 80 years or more with acute or convalescent COVID-19.

This sequence joins TRBV2 and TRBJ1-2; 8 bases map to TRBD1. This CDR3 contains 14 residues. V was clipped by 4 bases and J by 6 bases; unmatched bases: 7. CDR1 is SNHLY and CDR2 is FYNNEI in the germline V gene. DNA for the CDR3: TGTGCCAGCAGTGGGACAGGGAGTAGCAATGGCTACACCTTC. As protein: CASSGTGSSNGYTF.

This chain links TRBV5-4 with TRBJ1-1; unclear D gene. CDR1 SGHNT and CDR2 YYREEE come from the germline V gene (reference sequence). V shed 4 bases and J shed 6 bases, with 16 bases lying between them. The CDR3 is 14 residues long. CDR3 region: CASSPVGRAAEAFF. CDR3 DNA: TGTGCCAGCAGCCCCGTGGGGAGGGCCGCTGAAGCTTTCTTT.

The V gene is TRBV5-5, the J gene TRBJ1-2; 10 bases map to TRBD1. Losses at the gene ends were 4 bases for V and 2 bases for J; bases not matched to a gene: 2. CDR1 and CDR2 from the germline V gene are SGHKS and YYEKEE (reference sequence). This CDR3 is 14 amino acids long. The DNA of the CDR3 is TGTGCCAGCAGCGTGGGACAGGGGAACTATGGCTACACCTTC. Translation: CASSVGQGNYGYTF.

This chain links TRBV19 with TRBJ1-4; tentative D call: TRBD1 (6 bases). The CDR3 length is 14 residues. With 5 bases removed from V and 7 bases from J, the gap between germline ends came to 14 bases. Germline V gene lookup returns CDR1 LNHDA and CDR2 SQIVND (reference sequence). The CDR3 DNA reads as TGTGCCAGTAGTCTACAGGGAAAGGGTGAAAAACTGTTTTTT. Encoded protein: CASSLQGKGEKLFF. The variable domain in full, completed from reference TRBV19 and TRBJ1-4, reads DGGITQSPKYLFRKEGQNVTLSCEQNLNHDAMYWYRQDPGQGLRLIYYSQIVNDFQKGDIAEGYSVSREKKESFPLTVTSAQKNPTAFYLCASSLQGKGEKLFFGSGTQLSVL.

This clone appeared a few times. The gene calls are TRBV7-9 and TRBJ1-5; D uncertain. CDR1 and CDR2 from the germline V gene are SEHNR and FQNEAQ (reference sequence). There are 13 residues in the CDR3. V was shortened by 1 base and J by 3 bases, with 4 bases between the two germline ends. CDR3 bases: TGTGCCAGCAGCTTAGAAGCCAATCAGCCCCAGCATTTT. Amino acids: CASSLEANQPQHF.

The chain uses TRBV12-5 and TRBJ1-1; D is perhaps TRBD1 (5 bases). Germline assignment: CDR1 LGHNT and CDR2 FRNRAP. The CDR3 sequence is 16 residues long. V was pared by 4 bases and J by 4 bases, with 19 bases between. The CDR3, as DNA: TGTGCTAGTGGTTGGTTGGTGGGGGGAGTTAGCACTGAAGCTTTCTTT. Translated: CASGWLVGGVSTEAFF.

The chain carries TRBV6-6 and TRBJ1-4; unclear D gene. Germline CDR1 MNHNY, CDR2 SVGAGI (reference sequence). Between the trimmed V and J ends, which lost 10 bases and 0 bases, there was a span of 9 bases. The CDR3 has 13 residues. Here the CDR3 DNA reads TGTGCCACTTTTTCTGCAACTAATGAAAAACTGTTTTTT. It specifies CATFSATNEKLFF.

The CDR3 DNA reads as TGTGCCAGCAGCTTACCGGGACAGGAAAAAGGCTACACCTTC. As protein: CASSLPGQEKGYTF. The rearrangement links TRBV11-2 to TRBJ1-2, with 8 bases fitting TRBD1. The V gene's germline CDR1 is SGHAT and CDR2 FQNNGV. The CDR3 has 14 amino acids. Trimming cost V 2 bases and J 8 bases; bases outside gene matches: 7.

The V call is TRBV2, the J call TRBJ2-6, with D possibly TRBD1 on 5 matching bases. V gave up 5 bases and J gave up 0 bases, with 11 bases separating them. Germline assignment: CDR1 SNHLY and CDR2 FYNNEI. The CDR3 loop spans 16 amino acids. In nucleotides, the CDR3 is TGTGCCAGCAGTCAGGGATTTAGCTCTGGGGCCAACGTCCTGACTTTC. This codes for CASSQGFSSGANVLTF. The whole variable domain, remainder taken from reference TRBV2 and TRBJ2-6, is EPEVTQTPSHQVTQMGQEVILRCVPISNHLYFYWYRQILGQKVEFLVSFYNNEISEKSEIFDDQFSVERPDGSNFTLKIRSTKLEDSAMYFCASSQGFSSGANVLTFGAGSRLTVL.

The chain is built from TRBV19 and TRBJ1-2; 8 nucleotides match TRBD1. CDR1 LNHDA and CDR2 SQIVND come from the germline V gene (reference sequence). V was pared by 5 bases and J by 6 bases, with 8 bases of the junction left unmatched. CDR3 size: 14 residues. The DNA of the CDR3 is TGTGCCAGTAGTCCCCCCAGGGGGCGGAATGGCTACACCTTC. Translation gives CASSPPRGRNGYTF.

CDR3 amino acids: CASSQAGRAGELFF. CDR3 sequence (DNA): TGTGCCAGCAGCCAAGCAGGGCGCGCCGGGGAGCTGTTTTTT. The chain recombines TRBV3-1 (or the pseudogene TRBV3-2) with TRBJ2-2, with D perhaps matching TRBD1 (5 bases). Per the germline V gene, CDR1 is LGHDT and CDR2 is YNNKEL (reference sequence). The CDR3 length is 14 residues. The germline V and J ends were trimmed by 1 base and 6 bases, with 9 bases remaining between them.

This sequence joins TRBV10-3 and TRBJ1-1; TRBD1 agrees at 7 bases. This CDR3 contains 15 residues. V was clipped by 0 bases and J by 4 bases; unmatched bases: 5. The V gene's germline CDR1 is ENHRY and CDR2 SYGVKD. CDR3 region: CAISESFSGGTEAFF. The CDR3 coding sequence is TGTGCCATCAGTGAGTCGTTTTCAGGGGGCACTGAAGCTTTCTTT.

The V call is TRBV12-3 or TRBV12-4, the J call TRBJ2-7; 7 bases fit TRBD1. CDR3 length: 13 amino acids. V dropped 4 bases and J dropped 5; count of bases not matched to a gene: 5. The chain's CDR3 is CASSSDRWNEQYF. In DNA form, the CDR3 reads TGTGCCAGCAGTTCGGACAGGTGGAACGAGCAGTACTTC.

The chain employs TRBV27 and TRBJ1-1, with D maybe TRBD1 (6 bases). The CDR3 contains 14 residues. V dropped 0 bases and J dropped 1 base, with 6 bases sitting between them. Per the germline V gene, CDR1 is MNHEY and CDR2 is SMNVEV (reference sequence). CDR3 in DNA: TGTGCCAGCAGTTTATCACAGGGGAACACTGAAGCTTTCTTT. This sequence encodes CASSLSQGNTEAFF.

This chain links TRBV27 with TRBJ2-2; 8 nucleotides match TRBD1. This CDR3 contains 16 residues. Germline loops: CDR1 MNHEY, CDR2 SMNVEV (reference sequence). J was trimmed by 1 base and V by 6 bases; bases with no gene match: 7. DNA for the CDR3: TGTGCCAGCAGGTCGACCGGGACAGGGAACACCGGGGAGCTGTTTTTT. Translation: CASRSTGTGNTGELFF.

DNA of the CDR3: TGTGCCAGCAGCCGTTGGACGGAGGATTACTATGGCTACACCTTC. Translated: CASSRWTEDYYGYTF. The chain couples TRBV7-9 to TRBJ1-2, with unresolved D. The CDR3 spans 15 residues. Germline V CDR1 and CDR2: SEHNR, FQNEAQ (reference sequence). V was shortened by 5 bases and J by 3 bases, with 16 bases between the two germline ends.

V is TRBV19 and J is TRBJ2-7, with 7 bases aligning to TRBD1. The CDR3 consists of 15 residues. Germline assignment: CDR1 LNHDA and CDR2 SQIVND (reference sequence). The junction had 3 bases not matched to a gene; V was cut back by 0 bases and J by 1 base. The CDR3 sequence: CASSIDWGQSYEQYF. For the CDR3, the DNA is TGTGCCAGTAGTATAGATTGGGGACAGTCCTACGAGCAGTACTTC.

The genes are TRBV27 and TRBJ2-3; 8 nucleotides align to TRBD2. Germline V gives CDR1 MNHEY, CDR2 SMNVEV (reference sequence). CDR3 length: 16 residues. V shed 6 bases, J shed 2 bases, and the junction held 10 bases outside the gene matches. This CDR3 is CASSLSGGFYTDTQYF. As DNA, the CDR3 is TGTGCCAGCAGCCTCAGCGGGGGCTTTTACACAGATACGCAGTATTTT.

This chain uses TRBV6-1 with TRBJ1-6, with 9 nucleotides matching TRBD1. The CDR3 is made up of 15 amino acids. Germline-derived CDR1 and CDR2 are MNHNS and SASEGT. Trimming removed 0 bases from V and 8 bases from J; junction bases left unmatched: 2. CDR3 residues: CASSEAGTGYSPLHF. DNA for the CDR3: TGTGCCAGCAGTGAAGCCGGGACAGGGTATTCACCCCTCCACTTT.

The V gene is TRBV5-1, the J gene TRBJ2-6; no reliable D call. There are 16 residues in the CDR3. V was trimmed by 1 base and J by 2 bases, leaving 10 bases between them. Germline lookup yields CDR1 SGHRS and CDR2 YFSETQ. The CDR3 nucleotides read TGCGCCAGCAGCTTGAATGGCGGAGCTGGGGCCAACGTCCTGACTTTC. It yields the protein CASSLNGGAGANVLTF.

J is TRBJ1-3 and V is TRBV15; unclear D gene. CDR1 and CDR2 from the germline V gene are LNHNV and YYDKDF (reference sequence). This CDR3 comprises 14 residues. V was clipped by 4 bases and J by 0 bases, with 7 bases between them. The CDR3 here is CATSTTVSGNTIYF. The DNA of the CDR3 is TGTGCCACCAGCACCACGGTCTCTGGAAACACCATATATTTT.

The V gene is TRBV15, the J gene TRBJ1-6, with 9 positions matching TRBD1. Trimming took 5 bases from V and 4 from J; bases not matched to a gene: 15. The CDR3 is 19 residues long. Germline loops: CDR1 LNHNV, CDR2 YYDKDF (reference sequence). CDR3: CATSGTLTGTGRYNSPLHF. CDR3 coding DNA: TGTGCCACCAGCGGAACCCTAACCGGGACAGGGCGTTATAATTCACCCCTCCACTTT. Looking up the rest from reference TRBV15 and TRBJ1-6 gives the full variable domain: DAMVIQNPRYQVTQFGKPVTLSCSQTLNHNVMYWYQQKSSQAPKLLFHYYDKDFNNEADTPDNFQSRRPNTSFCFLDIRSPGLGDTAMYLCATSGTLTGTGRYNSPLHFGNGTRLTVT.

The genes are TRBV18 and TRBJ1-2, with 11 bases identical to TRBD1. This CDR3 comprises 17 residues. Germline loops: CDR1 KGHSH, CDR2 LQKENI. With V trimmed by 1 base and J by 8 bases, 12 bases remained unmatched. The CDR3 reads CASSPLPLGQGARGYTF. The CDR3 region has the DNA TGTGCCAGCTCACCACTGCCCCTCGGACAGGGGGCGAGGGGCTACACCTTC. The full variable domain, in which reference TRBV18 and TRBJ1-2 provide the parts outside the CDR3, is NAGVMQNPRHLVRRRGQEARLRCSPMKGHSHVYWYRQLPEEGLKFMVYLQKENIIDESGMPKERFSAEFPKEGPSILRIQQVVRGDSAAYFCASSPLPLGQGARGYTFGSGTRLTVV.

V gene TRBV21-1 combines with J gene TRBJ1-1; the DNA was not used to check the table's D call, TRBD1. TRBV21-1 is a listed pseudogene. The CDR3 loop spans 18 amino acids. The CDR3 spells CASSKLLTGDSRNTEAFF. In DNA, the CDR3 is TGTGCCAGCAGCAAGCTATTGACAGGGGATAGTAGGAACACTGAAGCTTTCTTT.